This entry concerns a single T cell receptor (beta chain). MiXCR, applied by TCRdb to the RT-PCR reads, yields one record per CDR3 protein. The sample has about 680,000 distinct CDR3 sequences; 14% are singletons. V was cut by 0 bases and J by 13 bases, with 13 bases left in between. The germline V gene has CDR1 LNHDA and CDR2 SQIVND (reference sequence). This CDR3 comprises 13 residues. The TCR comes from a female donor in good health, serving as a healthy control. Sequenced sample: memory CD4+ T cells from blood. This chain connects TRBV19 to TRBJ2-1; D gene unclear. The DNA of the CDR3 is TGTGCCAGTAGTATAGATCTTACTCCTCGCCAGTTCTTC. It specifies CASSIDLTPRQFF. Drawing the rest from reference TRBV19 and TRBJ2-1, the complete variable domain is DGGITQSPKYLFRKEGQNVTLSCEQNLNHDAMYWYRQDPGQGLRLIYYSQIVNDFQKGDIAEGYSVSREKKESFPLTVTSAQKNPTAFYLCASSIDLTPRQFFGPGTRLTVL.